The rows below give T cell receptor beta chains drawn from one sample of a study of response to subunit inactivated influenza vaccine. TCRdb redid the calling of the RT-PCR reads with MiXCR, one entry per CDR3 protein. The top ten clones hold 13% of a sample with about half a million distinct CDR3 sequences, roughly 8.2% of them seen once. The sample was PBMCs from blood, taken about 24 months after vaccination. These TCRs come from a man between 50 and 75 years old who received an inactivated influenza vaccine. Each CDR3 is given with its conserved first and last residue. The D gene is left open where the match is weak. Clone size is shown for a subset of rows, as once, few, many or a class of expanded clone.

>-|many|TRBV20-1|TRBJ2-7
CSARDLRYHEQYF
TGCAGTGCTAGAGATCTGAGGTACCACGAGCAGTACTTC
>-|many|TRBV7-8|TRBJ2-1
CASSLGRGLYNEQFF
TGTGCCAGCAGCTTAGGCAGGGGCCTCTACAATGAGCAGTTCTTC
>TRBD2|many|TRBV7-6|TRBJ2-7
CASSSISGTSGRVYEQYF
TGTGCCAGCAGCTCTATATCCGGGACTAGCGGGAGAGTCTACGAGCAGTACTTC
>-|many|TRBV5-5|TRBJ1-2
CASSLDGGYGYTF
TGTGCCAGCAGCTTGGACGGCGGCTATGGCTACACCTTC
>-|many|TRBV7-2|TRBJ2-5
CASSLGGVETQYF
TGTGCCAGCAGCTTAGGGGGTGTAGAGACCCAGTACTTC
>TRBD1|few|TRBV24-1|TRBJ2-6
CATSEADRTGANVLTF
TGTGCCACCAGTGAGGCGGACAGGACTGGGGCCAACGTCCTGACTTTC
>-|many|TRBV12-3/TRBV12-4|TRBJ2-2
CASSPRDTGELFF
TGTGCCAGCAGTCCGAGGGATACCGGGGAGCTGTTTTTT
>TRBD1|few|TRBV7-2|TRBJ1-4
CASSRGQGFSTNEKLFF
TGTGCCAGCAGCCGGGGACAGGGTTTTTCAACTAATGAAAAACTGTTTTTT
>-|-|TRBV29-1|TRBJ2-6
CSVEDPTGSSVANVLTF
TGCAGCGTTGAAGATCCAACAGGCAGCTCGGTGGCCAACGTCCTGACTTTC
>-|few|TRBV4-3|TRBJ1-1
CASSQDRNLNTEAFF
TGCGCCAGCAGCCAAGATCGCAACCTGAACACTGAAGCTTTCTTT
>-|-|TRBV9|TRBJ2-1
CASSVVRLPNEQFF
TGTGCCAGCAGCGTAGTAAGACTTCCAAATGAGCAGTTCTTC
>-|many|TRBV4-2|TRBJ1-1
CASSQEGLEAFF
TGTGCCAGCAGCCAAGAGGGACTTGAAGCTTTCTTT
>TRBD2|-|TRBV10-3|TRBJ2-2
CAISLTSGTGELFF
TGTGCCATCAGCCTGACTAGCGGGACCGGGGAGCTGTTTTTT
>-|-|TRBV12-3/TRBV12-4|TRBJ1-5
CASSSDQTTQPQHF
TGTGCCAGCAGTTCAGACCAGACCACTCAGCCCCAGCATTTT
>-|few|TRBV10-3|TRBJ2-7
CAISEPSHLIRGYEQYF
TGTGCCATCAGTGAGCCGAGCCACTTAATCAGGGGATACGAGCAGTACTTC
>-|-|TRBV5-1|TRBJ2-7
CASSPHGVEQYF
TGCGCCAGCAGCCCACATGGGGTAGAGCAGTACTTC
>-|few|TRBV4-3|TRBJ2-7
CASSQDGGWDEQYF
TGCGCCAGCAGCCAAGATGGGGGATGGGACGAGCAGTACTTC
>-|many|TRBV10-3|TRBJ1-4
CAISLKGEKLFF
TGTGCCATCTCCCTCAAGGGGGAAAAACTGTTTTTT
>TRBD1|many|TRBV5-5|TRBJ2-7
CASSHGQGRYEQYF
TGTGCCAGCAGCCACGGACAGGGTCGCTACGAGCAGTACTTC
>-|few|TRBV29-1|TRBJ2-1
CSLTSRNEQFF
TGCAGCCTAACATCGAGGAATGAGCAGTTCTTC
>TRBD1|-|TRBV2|TRBJ2-3
CASNRDSNTDTQYF
TGTGCCAGCAATCGGGACAGCAACACAGATACGCAGTATTTT
>TRBD2|few|TRBV7-2|TRBJ2-2
CASSGPLAGANTGELFF
TGTGCCAGCAGCGGCCCACTAGCGGGGGCGAACACCGGGGAGCTGTTTTTT
>-|few|TRBV20-1|TRBJ1-5
CSARIRVLPYNQPQHF
TGCAGTGCTAGAATACGGGTCCTCCCTTACAATCAGCCCCAGCATTTT
>TRBD1|-|TRBV18|TRBJ2-3
CASSPRDRDKWTDTQYF
TGTGCCAGCTCACCGCGAGACAGGGATAAGTGGACAGATACGCAGTATTTT
>-|few|TRBV5-1|TRBJ2-5
CASSAGGLAGVETQYF
TGCGCCAGCAGCGCCGGAGGGTTGGCAGGGGTGGAGACCCAGTACTTC
>-|many|TRBV10-3|TRBJ2-2
CAISVGGGTGELFF
TGTGCCATCAGTGTGGGGGGCGGCACCGGGGAGCTGTTTTTT
>TRBD2|-|TRBV29-1|TRBJ2-3
CSVEGAGGVSDTQYF
TGCAGCGTTGAAGGGGCGGGGGGGGTTTCAGATACGCAGTATTTT
>-|many|TRBV7-2|TRBJ2-7
CASSSPVGEQYF
TGTGCCAGCAGCTCACCAGTAGGGGAGCAGTACTTC
>-|few|TRBV24-1|TRBJ1-5
CATGDPRSSNQPQHF
TGTGCCACCGGGGATCCCCGAAGTAGCAATCAGCCCCAGCATTTT
>TRBD2|-|TRBV28|TRBJ2-5
CASSVAGTGETQYF
TGTGCCAGCAGCGTAGCGGGAACGGGTGAGACCCAGTACTTC
>TRBD2|many|TRBV7-2|TRBJ2-1
CASSVYSGGMNEQFF
TGTGCCAGCAGCGTCTATAGCGGGGGTATGAATGAGCAGTTCTTC
>-|-|TRBV6-1|TRBJ1-3
CASSLPGLGTGDTIYF
TGTGCCAGCAGCCTCCCGGGTTTGGGGACGGGTGACACCATATATTTT
>TRBD2|few|TRBV14|TRBJ2-7
CASSQELGGEQYF
TGTGCCAGCAGCCAAGAATTGGGAGGGGAGCAGTACTTC
>-|many|TRBV4-3|TRBJ1-5
CASSQDSGGDQPQHF
TGCGCCAGCAGCCAAGATTCGGGCGGTGATCAGCCCCAGCATTTT
>-|many|TRBV15|TRBJ1-2
CATSRDDYGYTF
TGTGCCACCAGCAGAGACGACTATGGCTACACCTTC
>-|-|TRBV4-1|TRBJ2-5
CASSQGLSGDGTQYF
TGCGCCAGCAGCCAGGGCTTATCGGGGGATGGGACCCAGTACTTC
>-|-|TRBV5-1|TRBJ2-2
CASSTDKAGELFF
TGCGCCAGCAGCACGGACAAGGCCGGGGAGCTGTTTTTT
>-|-|TRBV20-1|TRBJ2-1
CRALDKGSYNEQFF
TGCAGGGCCTTGGACAAGGGATCCTACAATGAGCAGTTCTTC
>-|many|TRBV6-1|TRBJ2-3
CASTLSGTGITDTQYF
TGTGCCAGCACCCTATCCGGGACGGGAATCACAGATACGCAGTATTTT
>-|many|TRBV18|TRBJ1-4
CASSPTGGTNEKLFF
TGTGCCAGCTCACCGACAGGAGGAACAAATGAAAAACTGTTTTTT
>TRBD2|few|TRBV10-3|TRBJ2-1
CAISGGLARDEQFF
TGTGCCATCAGTGGCGGACTAGCGAGGGATGAGCAGTTCTTC
>-|-|TRBV7-9|TRBJ2-7
CASSLGAGLGSGEQYF
TGTGCCAGCAGCTTAGGGGCAGGTTTGGGATCCGGCGAGCAGTACTTC
>TRBD2|many|TRBV20-1|TRBJ2-1
CSASPLGGFHINEQFF
TGCAGTGCTAGCCCCCTCGGGGGGTTTCATATCAATGAGCAGTTCTTC
>TRBD2|few|TRBV20-1|TRBJ2-1
CSARVRREAYNEQFF
TGCAGTGCTAGAGTTAGGCGGGAGGCCTACAATGAGCAGTTCTTC
>-|many|TRBV12-3/TRBV12-4|TRBJ2-1
CASSPGQNEQFF
TGTGCCAGCAGTCCCGGACAGAATGAGCAGTTCTTC
>-|few|TRBV28|TRBJ2-3
CASYQESRDLETDTQYF
TGTGCCAGCTACCAAGAGTCCAGAGACTTAGAGACAGATACGCAGTATTTT
>TRBD2|once|TRBV28|TRBJ2-3
CASSPEAGGRDTQYF
TGTGCCAGCAGTCCCGAAGCGGGAGGGCGAGATACGCAGTATTTT
>-|few|TRBV7-2|TRBJ2-3
CASSLARPPDTQYF
TGTGCCAGCAGCTTAGCGCGGCCGCCAGATACGCAGTATTTT
>TRBD2|few|TRBV10-3|TRBJ2-1
CAISDFSGRGSYNEQFF
TGTGCCATCAGTGATTTTAGCGGGAGGGGTTCCTACAATGAGCAGTTCTTC
>-|few|TRBV7-9|TRBJ1-1
CASSSPTGRNTEAFF
TGTGCCAGCAGCTCACCGACAGGACGGAACACTGAAGCTTTCTTT
>TRBD2|-|TRBV12-3/TRBV12-4|TRBJ2-1
CASTDRGTSFF
TGTGCCAGCACGGATCGCGGGACTAGTTTCTTC
>-|-|TRBV10-3|TRBJ2-3
CAIRSGPGQPSTDTQYF
TGTGCCATCAGGTCTGGACCGGGACAACCTAGCACAGATACGCAGTATTTT
>TRBD1|-|TRBV2|TRBJ1-1
CASTSRQGPTEAFF
TGTGCCAGCACCTCTCGACAGGGGCCAACTGAAGCTTTCTTT